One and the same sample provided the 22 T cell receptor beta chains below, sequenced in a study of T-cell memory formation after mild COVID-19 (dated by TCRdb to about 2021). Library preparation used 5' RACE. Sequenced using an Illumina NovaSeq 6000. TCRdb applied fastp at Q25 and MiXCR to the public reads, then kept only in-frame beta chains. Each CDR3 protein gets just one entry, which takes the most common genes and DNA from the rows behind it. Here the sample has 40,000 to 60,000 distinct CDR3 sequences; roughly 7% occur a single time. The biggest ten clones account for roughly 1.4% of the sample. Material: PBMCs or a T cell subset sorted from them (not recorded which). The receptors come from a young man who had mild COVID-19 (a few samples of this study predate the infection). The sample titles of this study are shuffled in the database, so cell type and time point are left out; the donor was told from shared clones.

The CDR3 sequence is CASSPWTATYEQYF. CDR3 nucleotide sequence: TGTGCCAGCAGCCCGTGGACAGCTACCTACGAGCAGTACTTC. The chain joins TRBV7-9 to TRBJ2-7, with D perhaps TRBD1 (6 bases). Trimming removed 5 bases from V and 2 bases from J, with 13 bases in between. Looked up from germline, CDR1 is SEHNR and CDR2 is FQNEAQ (reference sequence). This CDR3 is 14 amino acids long.

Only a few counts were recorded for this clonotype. The CDR3 protein is CASSYTRASSGANVLTF. In DNA, the CDR3 is TGTGCCAGCAGTTACACCCGGGCCTCCTCTGGGGCCAACGTCCTGACTTTC. The chain combines TRBV6-5 with TRBJ2-6; D call uncertain. Germline V gene data show CDR1 as MNHEY and CDR2 as SVGAGI. V lost 2 bases and J lost 0, with 11 bases in between. The length of the CDR3 is 17 residues.

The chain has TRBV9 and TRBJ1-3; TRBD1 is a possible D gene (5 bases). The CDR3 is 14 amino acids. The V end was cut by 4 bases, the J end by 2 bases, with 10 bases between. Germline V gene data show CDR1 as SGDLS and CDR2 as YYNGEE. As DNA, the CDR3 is TGTGCCAGCAGCCCAGGGAATCCTGGAAACACCATATATTTT. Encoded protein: CASSPGNPGNTIYF. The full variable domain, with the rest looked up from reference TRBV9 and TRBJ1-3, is DSGVTQTPKHLITATGQRVTLRCSPRSGDLSVYWYQQSLDQGLQFLIQYYNGEERAKGNILERFSAQQFPDLHSELNLSSLELGDSALYFCASSPGNPGNTIYFGEGSWLTVV.

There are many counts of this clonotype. In DNA, the CDR3 is TGCGCCAGCAGTCGTGAACCCCCTTACACAGATACGCAGTATTTT. Its translation: CASSREPPYTDTQYF. This chain links TRBV5-1 with TRBJ2-3; D remains ambiguous. The germline V gene has CDR1 SGHRS and CDR2 YFSETQ. The CDR3 is made up of 15 amino acids. Trimming took 5 bases from V and 2 from J, leaving 15 bases between them. The full variable domain, completed using reference TRBV5-1 and TRBJ2-3, is KAGVTQTPRYLIKTRGQQVTLSCSPISGHRSVSWYQQTPGQGLQFLFEYFSETQRNKGNFPGRFSGRQFSNSRSEMNVSTLELGDSALYLCASSREPPYTDTQYFGPGTRLTVL.

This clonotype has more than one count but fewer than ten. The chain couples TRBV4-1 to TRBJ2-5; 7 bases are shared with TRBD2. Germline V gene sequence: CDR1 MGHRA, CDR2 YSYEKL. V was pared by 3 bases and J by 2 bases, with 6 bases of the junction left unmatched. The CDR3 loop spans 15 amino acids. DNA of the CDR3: TGCGCCAGCAGCCAGGGAAGCGGGGATCAAGAGACCCAGTACTTC. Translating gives CASSQGSGDQETQYF.

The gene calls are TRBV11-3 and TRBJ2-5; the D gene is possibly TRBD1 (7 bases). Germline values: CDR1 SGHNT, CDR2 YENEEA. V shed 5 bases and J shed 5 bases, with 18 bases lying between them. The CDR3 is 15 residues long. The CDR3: CASSPAGQGGETQYF. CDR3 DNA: TGTGCCAGCAGCCCAGCCGGCCAGGGGGGCGAGACCCAGTACTTC.

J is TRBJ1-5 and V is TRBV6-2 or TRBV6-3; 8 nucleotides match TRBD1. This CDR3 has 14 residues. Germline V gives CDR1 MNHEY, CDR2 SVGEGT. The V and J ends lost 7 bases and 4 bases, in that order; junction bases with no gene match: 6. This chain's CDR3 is CASTQGARNQPQHF. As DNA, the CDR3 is TGTGCCAGCACCCAGGGGGCGCGGAATCAGCCCCAGCATTTT.

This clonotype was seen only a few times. For the CDR3, the DNA is TGCAGTGCTAGCAGGGAATCTAACTATGGCTACACCTTC. It translates to CSASRESNYGYTF. The chain carries TRBV20-1 and TRBJ1-2; a weak D match, TRBD1 (5 bases). V was cut by 3 bases and J by 0 bases, with 8 bases left in between. The germline V gene has CDR1 DFQATT and CDR2 SNEGSKA (reference sequence). CDR3 length: 13 amino acids.

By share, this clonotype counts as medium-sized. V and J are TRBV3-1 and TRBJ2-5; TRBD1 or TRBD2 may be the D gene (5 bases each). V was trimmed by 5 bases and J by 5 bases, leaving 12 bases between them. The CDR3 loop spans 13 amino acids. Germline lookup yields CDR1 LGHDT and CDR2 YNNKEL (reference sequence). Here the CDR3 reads CASSGGLVETQYF. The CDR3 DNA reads TGTGCCAGCAGCGGGGGTCTGGTGGAGACCCAGTACTTC.

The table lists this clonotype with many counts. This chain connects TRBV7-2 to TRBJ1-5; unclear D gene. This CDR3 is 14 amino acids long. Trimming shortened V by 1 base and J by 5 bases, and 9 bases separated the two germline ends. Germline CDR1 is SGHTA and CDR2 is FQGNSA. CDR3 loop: CASSLDGSDQPQHF. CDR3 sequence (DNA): TGTGCCAGCAGCTTAGATGGGTCGGATCAGCCCCAGCATTTT.

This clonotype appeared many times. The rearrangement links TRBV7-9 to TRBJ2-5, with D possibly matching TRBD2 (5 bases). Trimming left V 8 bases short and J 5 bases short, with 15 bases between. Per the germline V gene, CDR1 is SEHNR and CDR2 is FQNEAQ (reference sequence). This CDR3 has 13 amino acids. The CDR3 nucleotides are TGTGCCAGCCGCCGTCCCGGGGAGGAGACCCAGTACTTC. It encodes CASRRPGEETQYF.

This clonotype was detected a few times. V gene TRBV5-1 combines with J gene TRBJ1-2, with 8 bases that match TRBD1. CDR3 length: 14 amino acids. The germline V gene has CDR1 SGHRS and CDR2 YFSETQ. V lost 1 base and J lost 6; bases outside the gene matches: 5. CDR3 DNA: TGCGCCAGCAGCTTGAACAGGGGGAACGATGGCTACACCTTC. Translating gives CASSLNRGNDGYTF.

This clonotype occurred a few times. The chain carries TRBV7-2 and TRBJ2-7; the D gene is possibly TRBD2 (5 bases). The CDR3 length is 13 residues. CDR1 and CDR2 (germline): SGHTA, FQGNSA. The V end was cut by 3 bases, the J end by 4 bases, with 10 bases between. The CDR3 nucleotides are TGTGCCAGCAGCTTCGAACGGGGTTACGAGCAGTACGTC. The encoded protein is CASSFERGYEQYV.

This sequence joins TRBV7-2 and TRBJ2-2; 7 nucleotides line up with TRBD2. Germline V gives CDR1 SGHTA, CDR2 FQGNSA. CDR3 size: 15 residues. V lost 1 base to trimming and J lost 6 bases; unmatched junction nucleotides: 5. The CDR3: CASSLVSGWAGELFF. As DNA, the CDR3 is TGTGCCAGCAGCTTAGTTAGCGGGTGGGCCGGGGAGCTGTTTTTT.

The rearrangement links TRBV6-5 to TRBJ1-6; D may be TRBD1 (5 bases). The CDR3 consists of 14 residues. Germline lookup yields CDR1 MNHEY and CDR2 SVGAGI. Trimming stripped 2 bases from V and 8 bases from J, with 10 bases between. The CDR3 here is CASSYTFRDSPLHF. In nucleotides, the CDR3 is TGTGCCAGCAGTTACACGTTCAGGGATTCACCCCTCCACTTT.

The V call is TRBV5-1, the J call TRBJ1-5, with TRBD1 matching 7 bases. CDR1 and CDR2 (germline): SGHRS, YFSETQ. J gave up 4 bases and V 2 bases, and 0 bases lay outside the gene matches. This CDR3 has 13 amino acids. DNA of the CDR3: TGCGCCAGCAGCTTACAGGGGAATCAGCCCCAGCATTTT. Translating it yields CASSLQGNQPQHF.

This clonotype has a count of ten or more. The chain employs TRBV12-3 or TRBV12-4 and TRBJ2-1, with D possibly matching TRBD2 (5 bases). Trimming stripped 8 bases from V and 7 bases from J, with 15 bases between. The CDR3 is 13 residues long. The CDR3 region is CASVRAMRNEQFF. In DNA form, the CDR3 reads TGTGCCAGCGTGAGGGCCATGCGAAATGAGCAGTTCTTC.

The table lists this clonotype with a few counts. The CDR3: CASSDPSGSGNTIYF. The CDR3 DNA reads as TGTGCCAGCAGTGACCCTTCGGGCTCTGGAAACACCATATATTTT. This rearrangement joins TRBV25-1 to TRBJ1-3; D gene uncertain. V lost 3 bases to trimming and J lost 0 bases, with 9 bases between them. The V gene's germline CDR1 is MGHDK and CDR2 SYGVNS. This CDR3 has 15 residues.

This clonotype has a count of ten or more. The CDR3: CASSLRGGDGTDTQYF. CDR3 coding DNA: TGTGCCAGCAGCTTACGGGGAGGTGATGGCACAGATACGCAGTATTTT. This rearrangement joins TRBV7-2 to TRBJ2-3; perhaps TRBD2 as D (6 bases). Trimming pared 2 bases from V and 1 base from J, leaving 13 bases between. CDR3 length: 16 amino acids. Germline V gives CDR1 SGHTA, CDR2 FQGNSA.

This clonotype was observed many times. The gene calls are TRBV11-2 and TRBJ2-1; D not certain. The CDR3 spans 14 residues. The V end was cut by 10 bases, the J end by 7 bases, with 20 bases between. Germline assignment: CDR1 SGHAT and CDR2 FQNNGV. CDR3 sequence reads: CATSPEILGNEQFF. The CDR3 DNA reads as TGTGCCACCTCGCCCGAGATCTTAGGGAATGAGCAGTTCTTC.

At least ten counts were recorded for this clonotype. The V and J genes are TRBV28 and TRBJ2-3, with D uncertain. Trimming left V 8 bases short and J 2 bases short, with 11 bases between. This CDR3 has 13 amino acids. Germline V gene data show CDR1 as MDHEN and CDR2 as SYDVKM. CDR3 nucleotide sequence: TGTGCCAGCGGCCTATCGTACACAGATACGCAGTATTTT. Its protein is CASGLSYTDTQYF. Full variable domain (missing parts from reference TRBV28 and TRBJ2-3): DVKVTQSSRYLVKRTGEKVFLECVQDMDHENMFWYRQDPGLGLRLIYFSYDVKMKEKGDIPEGYSVSREKKERFSLILESASTNQTSMYLCASGLSYTDTQYFGPGTRLTVL.

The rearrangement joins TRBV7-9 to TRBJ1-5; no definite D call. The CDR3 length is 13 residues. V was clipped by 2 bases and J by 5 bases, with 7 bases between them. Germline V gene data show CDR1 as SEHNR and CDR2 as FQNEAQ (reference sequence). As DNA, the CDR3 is TGTGCCAGCAGCTTATGGGCAGATCAGCCCCAGCATTTT. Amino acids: CASSLWADQPQHF.